This entry lists 5 T cell receptor beta chains sequenced from one sample in a study of T cell responses to AZD1222 COVID-19 vaccine. Here immunoSEQ multiplex PCR was the method, and the copy in TCRdb shows in-frame clones only, minus some. The sample yields over 40,000 clones, 75% to 85% seen once. The sequencing used peripheral blood, collected on day 0 of AZD1222 vaccination. Source of these receptors: an adult in good health.

This clone was seen more than once but under ten times. The chain has TRBV30 and TRBJ1-5; possible D gene TRBD1, 5 bases. CDR1 and CDR2 (germline): GTSNPN, SVGIG (reference sequence). The CDR3 length is 14 residues. Trimming shortened V by 0 bases and J by 6 bases, and 12 bases separated the two germline ends. CDR3 loop: CAWSVDSLTQPQHF. In DNA, the CDR3 is TGTGCCTGGAGTGTAGACAGTTTAACTCAGCCCCAGCATTTT.

J is TRBJ1-5 and V is TRBV28; 7 bases map to TRBD1. This CDR3 has 14 amino acids. Trimming removed 6 bases from V and 2 bases from J; junction bases left unmatched: 4. The germline gives CDR1 MDHEN, CDR2 SYDVKM. CDR3 DNA sequence: TGTGCCAGCAGCATAACAGGGGGCAATCAGCCCCAGCATTTT. The encoded protein is CASSITGGNQPQHF.

The chain carries TRBV4-3 and TRBJ2-7, with TRBD1 as a possible D gene (6 bases). The CDR3 covers 15 residues. Trimming pared 0 bases from V and 3 bases from J, leaving 12 bases between. Germline V gene lookup returns CDR1 LGHNA and CDR2 YSLEER. In nucleotides, the CDR3 is TGCGCCAGCAGCCAAGATTGGGACACCAACTACGAGCAGTACTTC. Its translation is CASSQDWDTNYEQYF.

This clone was recorded once. The chain carries TRBV5-1 and TRBJ1-1; a weak D match, TRBD1 (6 bases). The CDR3 is 15 amino acids. Deletions cut 6 bases from V and 2 bases from J, with 17 bases between. Germline V lookup: CDR1 SGHRS, CDR2 YFSETQ. This CDR3 reads CASTLGPGENTEAFF. The CDR3 nucleotides are TGCGCCAGCACCTTAGGCCCAGGGGAAAACACTGAAGCTTTCTTT.

This clone was counted between two and nine times. The CDR3, as DNA: TGCGCCAGCAGCTTGATACCTGGGGAGAATCAGCCCCAGCATTTT. It encodes CASSLIPGENQPQHF. This chain links TRBV5-1 with TRBJ1-5; D remains ambiguous. The CDR3 contains 15 residues. Germline loops: CDR1 SGHRS, CDR2 YFSETQ. Trimming stripped 1 base from V and 4 bases from J, with 12 bases between.